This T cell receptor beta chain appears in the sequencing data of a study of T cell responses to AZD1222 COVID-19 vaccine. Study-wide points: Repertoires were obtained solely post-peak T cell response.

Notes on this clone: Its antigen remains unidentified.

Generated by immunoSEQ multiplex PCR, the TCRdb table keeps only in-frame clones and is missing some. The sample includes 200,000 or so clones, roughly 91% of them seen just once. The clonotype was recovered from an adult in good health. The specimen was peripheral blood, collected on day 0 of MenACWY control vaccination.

The CDR3 loop is CATSDWPGTLTF. The CDR3 DNA reads as TGTGCCACCAGTGATTGGCCGGGGACTTTAACCTTC. The chain uses TRBV24-1 and TRBJ1-2, with a weak D call TRBD1 (5 bases). V was trimmed by 2 bases and J by 14 bases, leaving 14 bases between them. The germline gives CDR1 KGHDR, CDR2 SFDVKD. The CDR3 runs to 12 residues.